The rows below give T cell receptor beta chains drawn from one sample of a study of CD8 T cells in Susac syndrome. A single record per CDR3 protein comes from TCRdb applying MiXCR to the immunoSEQ multiplex PCR reads. Of 120,000 to 150,000 distinct CDR3 sequences listed, roughly 95% are singletons. The sample comprised CD4+ T cells from PBMCs. The receptors stem from a human donor with multiple sclerosis. CDR3s include the opening cysteine and the closing phenylalanine or tryptophan.

TRBV20-1,CSAPNTGGPNRHTQYF
TRBV4-1,CASSQASQETQYF
TRBV28,CAARTGRTGELFF
TRBV3-1,CASSQLTGRRDEQYF
TRBV7-2,CASSLSGTSKIETQYF
TRBV30,CAGQGAFF
TRBV29-1,CSVFITGELFF
TRBV3-1,CASRPGGAYYEQYF
TRBV5-1,CASSTGLATYEQYF
TRBV6-2/TRBV6-3,CASRPSGGRYEQYF
TRBV28,CASSPHIGGYTF
TRBV4-2,CASSPRLAGKNEQFF
TRBV4-3,CASSQAGAGLNYGYTF
TRBV5-8,CASSFGLAGSPTDTQYF
TRBV3-1,CASSRANQPQHF
TRBV20-1,CSARLLAGPLQETQYF
TRBV28,CASTPAQVFHEQYF
TRBV19,CASSIAGDANYGYTF
TRBV20-1,CSARKDPGRETQYF
TRBV20-1,CSANALLAGLNEQFF
TRBV12-3/TRBV12-4,CASREGQTNTEAFF
TRBV5-1,CASSREQGVSEQFF
TRBV30,CAWSGGGTEAFF
TRBV5-1,CASSLDRGSREQYF
TRBV20-1,CNENGTDQETQYF
TRBV12-3/TRBV12-4,CASTLGTLSEQYF